Following are 7 T cell receptor beta chains from one sample sequenced in a study of T cell repertoires in cytomegalovirus infection (dated by TCRdb to between 2018 and 2021). Their antigens remain unidentified. Sequencing relied on an Illumina HiSeq 1500. TCRdb trimmed public reads at Q25 via fastp, called clones via MiXCR and kept in-frame beta chains. Duplicate CDR3 protein sequences are folded into a single record with the most common DNA and genes. The sample records approximately 1,000,000 distinct CDR3 sequences, around 29% of which are singletons. 11% to 15% of the sample comes from the top ten. The sample's treatment or condition, from its label and the paper: in vitro stimulation with specific CMV peptide epitopes to enrich CMV-specific T cells. Material: cultured CD8+ T cells from PBMCs, obtained from culture after CMV antigen stimulation. The receptors shown here come from a human donor in good health (CMV status not recorded). Some clones in this sample may be carry-over from other donors' samples.

A few counts support this clonotype. The V call is TRBV15, the J call TRBJ1-1; 7 bases fit TRBD1. The CDR3 loop spans 13 amino acids. Germline V gene data show CDR1 as LNHNV and CDR2 as YYDKDF (reference sequence). With V trimmed by 1 base and J by 7 bases, 3 bases remained unmatched. The CDR3 sequence: CATSRGTGLEAFF. The CDR3 nucleotides are TGTGCCACCAGCAGAGGGACAGGCCTTGAAGCTTTCTTT.

This clonotype was recorded many times. The genes are TRBV7-2 and TRBJ2-3, with 14 positions matching TRBD2. V lost 5 bases and J lost 4; bases outside the gene matches: 5. The CDR3 loop spans 16 amino acids. In germline, CDR1 is SGHTA, CDR2 FQGNSA. The CDR3 protein is CASSPGLAGGPDTQYF. Here the CDR3 DNA reads TGTGCCAGCAGCCCAGGACTAGCGGGGGGTCCAGATACGCAGTATTTT.

This chain uses TRBV20-1 with TRBJ2-1; TRBD2 matches at 10 bases. Germline values: CDR1 DFQATT, CDR2 SNEGSKA (reference sequence). The V and J ends lost 4 bases and 3 bases, in that order; junction bases with no gene match: 3. The CDR3 covers 14 residues. As DNA, the CDR3 is TGCAGTGCTATAGAGCGGGGGGGCTACAATGAGCAGTTCTTC. It specifies CSAIERGGYNEQFF.

V and J are TRBV12-3 or TRBV12-4 and TRBJ2-2; 9 bases match TRBD2. Trimming cost V 3 bases and J 4 bases; bases outside gene matches: 9. This CDR3 has 17 residues. The CDR3 region is CASSFTAGGPVTGELFF. The DNA of the CDR3 is TGTGCCAGCAGTTTCACGGCGGGGGGGCCCGTCACCGGGGAGCTGTTTTTT.

Turning to this clonotype: One end of the junction varies from germline; a read error may be responsible. This chain links TRBV9 with TRBJ2-5, with TRBD2 identical over 7 bases. The CDR3 totals 15 residues. From germline, CDR1 is SGDLS and CDR2 YYNGEE. The DNA for the CDR3 is TGTGCCAGCAGCGTAGGCCCCGGAAGGCGGGAGACCCTGTACTTC. Its translation is CASSVGPGRRETLYF.

This clonotype was counted ten times or more. The CDR3 DNA follows: TGCGCCAGCAGCTTGGCCACAGATCAGCCCCAGCATTTT. It specifies CASSLATDQPQHF. The chain links TRBV5-1 to TRBJ1-5; D is uncertain. Trimming cost V 0 bases and J 5 bases, with 6 bases left between them. The CDR3 is made up of 13 amino acids. Per the germline V gene, CDR1 is SGHRS and CDR2 is YFSETQ.

V usage is TRBV7-6 and J usage is TRBJ2-2; TRBD2 agrees at 7 bases. Trimming at V came to 5 bases and at J to 7 bases, leaving 10 bases not matched to a gene. Germline lookup yields CDR1 SGHVS and CDR2 FNYEAQ. The CDR3 is 15 residues long. CDR3 residues: CASSPGVGRSGELFF. The CDR3 DNA reads as TGTGCCAGCAGCCCCGGGGTCGGGAGGAGCGGGGAGCTGTTTTTT.